A selection of T cell receptor beta chains follows, all from one sample in a study of shared clonotypes between healthy human individuals. Produced via immunoSEQ multiplex PCR; TCRdb's table is partial and in-frame only. The table has some 2,500,000 clones, approximately 90% seen once. Sample: naive CD4+ T cells from PBMCs. The receptor set was obtained from a man aged 18 to 30 in good health. Some clones in this sample may be carry-over from other donors' samples. Each CDR3 is given with its conserved first and last residue. Each record gives: D gene, J gene, clone size, V gene, CDR3 DNA, CDR3 protein. A D gene is named only where the DNA matches it firmly. Rows give clone size only sometimes, using once, few, many, or a class for an expanded clone.

>TRBD1|TRBJ1-1|.|TRBV6-6
TGTGCCAGCAGTTGGGGGGCCGCAGGGGGGCACACTGAAGCTTTCTTT
CASSWGAAGGHTEAFF
>.|TRBJ1-1|.|TRBV6-5
TGTGCCAGCAGCCCCCGACAGTCGAACACTGAAGCTTTCTTT
CASSPRQSNTEAFF
>TRBD2|TRBJ2-2|.|TRBV11-1
TGTGCCAGCTCGCGTACTAGCGGGACCGGGGAGCTGTTTTTT
CASSRTSGTGELFF
>TRBD2|TRBJ2-7|.|TRBV28
TGTGCCAGCAGCCGGGGGGGCGAGCAGTACTTC
CASSRGGEQYF
>TRBD1|TRBJ1-3|.|TRBV7-9
TGTGCCAGCAGCCAGGGACAGCGCTCTGGAAACACCATATATTTT
CASSQGQRSGNTIYF
>TRBD2|TRBJ2-7|.|TRBV7-9
TGTGCCAGCAGCCTCCTCGGGTCGAGGGAGGGAAACTACGAGCAGTACTTC
CASSLLGSREGNYEQYF
>.|TRBJ1-1|few|TRBV27
TGTGCCAGCAGTTCGCGAGGAGCCACTGAAGCTTTCTTT
CASSSRGATEAFF
>.|TRBJ1-4|.|TRBV5-6
TGTGCCAGCAGTGTGGAGATGGATGAAAAACTGTTTTTT
CASSVEMDEKLFF
>TRBD2|TRBJ2-2|.|TRBV4-1
TGCGCCAGCAGCCAAACCAGACTAGCGGGAGGGACCGGGGAGCTGTTTTTT
CASSQTRLAGGTGELFF
>.|TRBJ1-6|.|TRBV6-5
TGTGCCAGCAGTTATCTTGATTCACCCCTCCACTTT
CASSYLDSPLHF
>.|TRBJ1-4|.|TRBV15
TGTGCCACCAGCAGAGAATGGGCAGCAACTAATGAAAAACTGTTTTTT
CATSREWAATNEKLFF
>TRBD1|TRBJ2-7|.|TRBV2
TGTGCCAGCAGCCGGGACAGATCGGGGTCCTACGAGCAGTACTTC
CASSRDRSGSYEQYF
>.|TRBJ2-5|.|TRBV29-1
TGCAGCGAAAATGGCCCACAAGAGACCCAGTACTTC
CSENGPQETQYF
>.|TRBJ2-1|.|TRBV7-2
TGTGCCAGCAGCTCCCAATACCCCAGGGGTAGGCATGAGCAGTTCTTC
CASSSQYPRGRHEQFF
>.|TRBJ2-3|.|TRBV30
TGTGCCTGGAGTGTAATCTGGACTAGCACAGATACGCAGTATTTT
CAWSVIWTSTDTQYF
>TRBD1|TRBJ1-2|.|TRBV2
TGTGCCAGCAAGAGGGGGCAGGGCTACACCTTC
CASKRGQGYTF
>TRBD2|TRBJ2-5|.|TRBV28
TGTGCCAGCAGTCCCAAACTAGCGGGAGAACAAGAGACCCAGTACTTC
CASSPKLAGEQETQYF
>.|TRBJ2-3|.|TRBV5-1
TGCGCCAGCAGCTTGGGGGGTCTGAGCACAGATACGCAGTATTTT
CASSLGGLSTDTQYF
>TRBD1|TRBJ1-2|.|TRBV6-1
TGTGCCAGCAGTGAGCCCGGACAGGGGCCTAACTATGGCTACACCTTC
CASSEPGQGPNYGYTF
>.|TRBJ2-7|once|TRBV5-1
TGCGCCAGCACCTCCGGGGGGACAGGTGTTACCTACGAGCAGTACTTC
CASTSGGTGVTYEQYF
>TRBD1|TRBJ1-2|.|TRBV7-9
TGTGCCAGCAGCAATCTGACAGGGAACTATGGCTACACCTTC
CASSNLTGNYGYTF
>.|TRBJ2-3|few|TRBV7-2
TGTGCCAGCAGCTTAGCGCGGACCTATCCGACGCAGTATTTT
CASSLARTYPTQYF
>TRBD1|TRBJ1-4|.|TRBV11-2
TGTGCCAGCAGCCGCTCCGGGACAGGGTACGAAAAACTGTTTTTT
CASSRSGTGYEKLFF
>TRBD2|TRBJ2-1|.|TRBV19
TGTGCCAGTAGGCGAGCGGGGAACAATGAGCAGTTCTTC
CASRRAGNNEQFF
>.|TRBJ1-3|.|TRBV18
TGTGCCAGCTCACGCGGAACCCAGGGCACCATATATTTT
CASSRGTQGTIYF
>.|TRBJ2-7|.|TRBV6-5
TGTGCCAGCAGTAAGGGTTACGAGCAGTACTTC
CASSKGYEQYF
>.|TRBJ1-3|.|TRBV18
TGTGCCAGCTCACCAAATCCGGGCAACTCTGGAAACACCATATATTTT
CASSPNPGNSGNTIYF
>TRBD1|TRBJ2-7|.|TRBV10-3
TGTGCCATCAGTTTGATGACAGGGGCGAGCGAGCAGTACTTC
CAISLMTGASEQYF
>TRBD2|TRBJ2-7|.|TRBV7-2
TGTGCCAGCACCCCCGGGGGGACGTCCTACGAGCAGTACTTC
CASTPGGTSYEQYF
>.|TRBJ1-5|.|TRBV19
TGTGCCAGTAGTATTTCGGTCAATCAGCCCCAGCATTTT
CASSISVNQPQHF
>.|TRBJ1-5|few|TRBV10-3
TGTGCCATCAGTGAGTCAGCCAACAATCAGCCCCAGCATTTT
CAISESANNQPQHF
>.|TRBJ1-1|.|TRBV7-2
TGTGCCAGCAGCTTAGTATCTGGGGCCCCGGGGCGGGCTTTCTTT
CASSLVSGAPGRAFF
>TRBD2|TRBJ2-7|.|TRBV14
TGTGCCAGCAGCCAAGATCAGGCTAGGGCGGGACTAGCATCCTACGAGCAGTACTTC
CASSQDQARAGLASYEQYF
>.|TRBJ1-5|few|TRBV7-9
TGTGCCAGCGGGGCAGATAGCAATCAGCCCCAGCATTTT
CASGADSNQPQHF
>.|TRBJ2-1|.|TRBV7-2
TGTGCCAGCAGCTTAGACGGACCCCCGGATGAGCAGTTCTTC
CASSLDGPPDEQFF
>.|TRBJ2-3|.|TRBV7-9
TGTGCCAGCAGCTTAGGTGTTGGTGCAGATACGCAGTATTTT
CASSLGVGADTQYF
>TRBD1|TRBJ2-3|.|TRBV28
TGTGCCATAGAGGACAGGGCGACCACAGATACGCAGTATTTT
CAIEDRATTDTQYF
>.|TRBJ2-1|.|TRBV18
TGTGCCAGCTCGGAGCGTGTCAAGAACAATGAGCAGTTCTTC
CASSERVKNNEQFF
>.|TRBJ2-7|.|TRBV5-1
TGCGCCAGCAGCTGGACTACGGGCGAGCAGTACTTC
CASSWTTGEQYF
>.|TRBJ2-7|few|TRBV28
TGTGCCAGCAGCCGCGACAGGCGAGCCTACGAGCAGTACTTC
CASSRDRRAYEQYF
>TRBD1|TRBJ1-4|.|TRBV7-9
TGTGCCAGCAGCACTGGACAGGGGATCGGCGAAAAACTGTTTTTT
CASSTGQGIGEKLFF
>.|TRBJ1-1|.|TRBV6-6
TGTGCCAGCAGCGAAGGGACGTTGAACACTGAAGCTTTCTTT
CASSEGTLNTEAFF
>.|TRBJ2-7|.|TRBV2
TGTGCCAGCAGTGAATGGGGCCCCGTCAACGAGCAGTACTTC
CASSEWGPVNEQYF
>.|TRBJ2-5|.|TRBV7-3
TGTGCCAGCAGCCGGGGCTACCAAGAGACCCAGTACTTC
CASSRGYQETQYF
>TRBD1|TRBJ2-2|.|TRBV5-1
TGCGCCAGCAGCGCCGGACAGGGGGCGTACACCGGGGAGCTGTTTTTT
CASSAGQGAYTGELFF
>.|TRBJ1-1|.|TRBV7-9
TGTGCCAGCAGCTTAGGTGCCGGGGTTGTCAACACTGAAGCTTTCTTT
CASSLGAGVVNTEAFF
>TRBD1|TRBJ1-1|.|TRBV7-9
TGTGCCAGCAGCGAACAGGGGGAAGCTTTCTTT
CASSEQGEAFF
>TRBD2|TRBJ2-1|.|TRBV7-3
TGTGCCAGCAGCTTAACGGTGACTAGCGGATATCGAGAGCAGTTCTTC
CASSLTVTSGYREQFF
>.|TRBJ1-1|.|TRBV28
TGTGCCAGCAGTTTTCCTCCGGGGGGCTGGATGAACACTGAAGCTTTCTTT
CASSFPPGGWMNTEAFF
>TRBD1|TRBJ2-2|.|TRBV4-3
TGCGCCAGCAGCCTGGGACAGTTAAACACCGGGGAGCTGTTTTTT
CASSLGQLNTGELFF
>.|TRBJ2-1|.|TRBV28
TGTGCCAGCAGTTCTAGACAGGTCATAGCGGCGAGCTCCTACAATGAGCAGTTCTTC
CASSSRQVIAASSYNEQFF
>.|TRBJ1-1|.|TRBV9
TGTGCCAGCAGCGTTCGTGTGGAAACTGAAGCTTTCTTT
CASSVRVETEAFF
>TRBD1|TRBJ2-2|.|TRBV10-3
TGTGCCATCAGCAGGACAGGGGGAGAGGCCGGGGAGCTGTTTTTT
CAISRTGGEAGELFF
>.|TRBJ2-2|once|TRBV7-9
TGTGCCAGCAGCCTCTCCACCGGGGAGCTGTTTTTT
CASSLSTGELFF
>.|TRBJ2-7|.|TRBV5-6
TGTGCCAGCAGCTTCAGGAGCCAGGCCTTCTACGAGCAGTACTTC
CASSFRSQAFYEQYF
>.|TRBJ2-7|.|TRBV6-5
TGTGCCAGCAGTTACTCCGGTCAGGCTGGGGGCGAGCAGTACTTC
CASSYSGQAGGEQYF
>TRBD1|TRBJ2-3|.|TRBV28
TGTGCCAGCAGTACTTGGCGATCAGGACAGGGAACAGATACGCAGTATTTT
CASSTWRSGQGTDTQYF
>TRBD1|TRBJ1-1|.|TRBV7-8
TGTGCCAGCAGCCGACAGGGGCCGGGTGAGACTGAAGCTTTCTTT
CASSRQGPGETEAFF